The sample holds a few counts of the clone carrying this T cell receptor (beta chain). Authors' analysis steps: Researchers report that nucleated cell counts were estimated from reference gene primer amplification. Sequenced by immunoSEQ multiplex PCR; TCRdb stores in-frame clones only, minus some. The DNA gave D and trimming, while V, J and clone size come from that table. The sample holds 90,000 to 120,000 clones, 84% seen once. This sample was included in a study of blood T cell repertoires in COVID-19. Study in general: Collection of acute and convalescent COVID-19 samples took place in the United States, Italy and Spain. Sources were T cells, B-cell-depleted T cells, or PBMCs; the material itself was cDNA or gDNA.

Germline loops: CDR1 LGHDT, CDR2 YNNKEL (reference sequence). This CDR3 has 14 amino acids. Deletions cut 1 base from V and 5 bases from J, with 12 bases between. J is TRBJ2-7 and V is TRBV3-1 (or the pseudogene TRBV3-2), with unresolved D. The source material was peripheral blood. The TCR comes from a human donor in a cohort sampled during active COVID-19. CDR3 loop: CASSQGFDSDEQYF. DNA for the CDR3: TGTGCCAGCAGCCAAGGGTTCGACTCTGACGAGCAGTACTTC.